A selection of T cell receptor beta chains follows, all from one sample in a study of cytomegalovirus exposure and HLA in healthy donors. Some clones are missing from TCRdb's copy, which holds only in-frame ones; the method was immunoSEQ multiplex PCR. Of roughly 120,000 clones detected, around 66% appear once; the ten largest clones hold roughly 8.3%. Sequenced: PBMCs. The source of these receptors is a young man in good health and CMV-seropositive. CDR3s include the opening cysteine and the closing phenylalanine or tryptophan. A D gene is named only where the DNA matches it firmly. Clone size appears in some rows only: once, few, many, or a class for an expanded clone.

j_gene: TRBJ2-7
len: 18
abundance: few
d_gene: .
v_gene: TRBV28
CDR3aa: CASSLIYGSGQASYEQYF
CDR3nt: TGTGCCAGCAGTTTAATTTACGGCTCAGGACAAGCCTCCTACGAGCAGTACTTC

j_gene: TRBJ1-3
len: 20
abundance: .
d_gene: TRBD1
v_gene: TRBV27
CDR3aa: CASSLPPRDRAPYSGNTIYF
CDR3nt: TGTGCCAGCAGTTTACCACCTAGGGACAGAGCTCCTTACTCTGGAAACACCATATATTTT

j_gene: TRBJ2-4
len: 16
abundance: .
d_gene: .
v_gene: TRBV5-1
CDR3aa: CASSTQGLPAKNIQYF
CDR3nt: TGCGCCAGCAGTACTCAGGGGCTCCCCGCCAAAAACATTCAGTACTTC

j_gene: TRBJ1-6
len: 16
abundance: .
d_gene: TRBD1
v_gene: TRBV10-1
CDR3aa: CASSDPGQGGNSPLHF
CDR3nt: TGCGCCAGCAGTGATCCGGGACAGGGAGGTAATTCACCCCTCCACTTT

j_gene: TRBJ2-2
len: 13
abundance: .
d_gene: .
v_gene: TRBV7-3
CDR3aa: CASSHRETGELFF
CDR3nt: TGTGCCAGCAGCCACAGGGAGACCGGGGAGCTGTTTTTT

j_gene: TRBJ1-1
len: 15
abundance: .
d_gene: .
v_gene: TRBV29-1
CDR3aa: CSVYNLGAGNTEAFF
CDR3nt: TGCAGCGTGTACAATCTAGGGGCTGGTAACACTGAAGCTTTCTTT

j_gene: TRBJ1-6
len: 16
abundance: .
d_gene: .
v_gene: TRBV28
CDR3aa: CASRNPGGSYNSPLHF
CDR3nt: TGTGCCAGCAGGAACCCGGGGGGGTCCTATAATTCACCCCTCCACTTT

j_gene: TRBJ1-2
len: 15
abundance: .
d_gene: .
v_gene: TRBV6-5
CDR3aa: CASSYSVRGSYGYTF
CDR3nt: TGTGCCAGCAGTTACTCTGTCAGGGGAAGCTATGGCTACACCTTC

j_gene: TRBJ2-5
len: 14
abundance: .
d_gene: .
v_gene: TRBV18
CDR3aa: CASSPQGYYETQYF
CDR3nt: TGTGCCAGCTCACCGCAGGGGTATTATGAGACCCAGTACTTC

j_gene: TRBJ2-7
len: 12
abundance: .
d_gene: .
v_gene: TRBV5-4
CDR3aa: CASSVDGYEQYF
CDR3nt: TGTGCCAGCAGCGTGGACGGTTACGAGCAGTACTTC

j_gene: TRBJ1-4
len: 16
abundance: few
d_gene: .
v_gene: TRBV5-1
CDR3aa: CASSLGQAATNEKLFF
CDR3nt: TGCGCCAGCAGCTTGGGACAGGCGGCAACTAATGAAAAACTGTTTTTT

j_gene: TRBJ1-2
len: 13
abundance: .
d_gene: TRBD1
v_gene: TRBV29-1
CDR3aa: CSVSPGTGTGYTF
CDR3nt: TGCAGCGTGAGCCCTGGGACAGGGACTGGCTACACCTTC

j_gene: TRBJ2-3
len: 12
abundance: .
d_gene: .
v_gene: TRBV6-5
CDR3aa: CASSPRTDTQYF
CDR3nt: TGTGCCAGCAGCCCTCGGACAGATACGCAGTATTTT

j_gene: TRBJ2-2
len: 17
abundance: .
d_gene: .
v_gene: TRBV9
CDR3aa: CASSASLIRVNTGELFF
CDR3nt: TGTGCCAGCAGCGCAAGTCTTATCAGGGTTAACACCGGGGAGCTGTTTTTT

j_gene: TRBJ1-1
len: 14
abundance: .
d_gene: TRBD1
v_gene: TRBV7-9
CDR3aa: CASSFTGGDTEAFF
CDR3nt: TGTGCCAGCAGCTTCACAGGGGGCGACACTGAAGCTTTCTTT

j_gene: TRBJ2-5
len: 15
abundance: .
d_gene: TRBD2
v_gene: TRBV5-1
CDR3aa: CASTGTSGGGETQYF
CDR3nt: TGCGCCAGCACCGGGACTAGCGGGGGAGGGGAGACCCAGTACTTC

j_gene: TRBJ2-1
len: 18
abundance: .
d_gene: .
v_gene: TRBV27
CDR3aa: CASSLSINRDAPYNEQFF
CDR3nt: TGTGCCAGCAGTTTATCGATAAACAGGGACGCCCCTTACAATGAGCAGTTCTTC

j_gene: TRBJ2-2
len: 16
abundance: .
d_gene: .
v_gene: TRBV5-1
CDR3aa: CASSLTPGVNSGELFF
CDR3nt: TGCGCCAGCAGCTTAACCCCGGGTGTGAATTCCGGGGAGCTGTTTTTT

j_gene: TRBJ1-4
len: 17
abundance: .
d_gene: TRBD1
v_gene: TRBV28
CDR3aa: CASTESGQGAGDEKLFF
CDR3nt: TGTGCCAGCACCGAATCGGGACAGGGGGCAGGGGATGAAAAACTGTTTTTT

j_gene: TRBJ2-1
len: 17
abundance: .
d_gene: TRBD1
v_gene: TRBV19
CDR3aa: CASSIAGGQGTYNEQFF
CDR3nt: TGTGCCAGTAGTATAGCAGGGGGACAGGGGACGTACAATGAGCAGTTCTTC

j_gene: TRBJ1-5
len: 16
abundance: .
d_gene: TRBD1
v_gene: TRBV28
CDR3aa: CASSLDRGLRDQPQHF
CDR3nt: TGTGCCAGCAGTTTAGACAGGGGGCTTAGGGATCAGCCCCAGCATTTT

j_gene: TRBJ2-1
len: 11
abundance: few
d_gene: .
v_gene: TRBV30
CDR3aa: CAWSLRNEQFF
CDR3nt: TGTGCCTGGAGTTTGCGTAATGAGCAGTTCTTC

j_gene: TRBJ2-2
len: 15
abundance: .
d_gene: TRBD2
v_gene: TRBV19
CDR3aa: CASERTSWNTGELFF
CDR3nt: TGTGCCAGCGAAAGGACTAGCTGGAACACCGGGGAGCTGTTTTTT

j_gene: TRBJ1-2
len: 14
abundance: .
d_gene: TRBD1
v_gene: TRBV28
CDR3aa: CASSFGQGHYGYTF
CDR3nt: TGTGCCAGCAGCTTCGGACAGGGGCACTATGGCTACACCTTC

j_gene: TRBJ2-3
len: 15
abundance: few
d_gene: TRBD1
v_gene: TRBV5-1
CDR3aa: CASSYDRGQVDTQYF
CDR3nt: TGCGCCAGCAGCTACGACAGGGGGCAGGTAGATACGCAGTATTTT

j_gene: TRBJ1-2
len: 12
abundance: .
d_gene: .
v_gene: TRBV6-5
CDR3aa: CASSSWRDGYTF
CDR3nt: TGTGCCAGCAGTTCCTGGAGGGACGGCTACACCTTC

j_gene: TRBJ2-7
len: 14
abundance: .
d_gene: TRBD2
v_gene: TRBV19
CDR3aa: CASSPAWTSYEQYF
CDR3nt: TGTGCCAGTAGTCCCGCCTGGACTAGCTACGAGCAGTACTTC

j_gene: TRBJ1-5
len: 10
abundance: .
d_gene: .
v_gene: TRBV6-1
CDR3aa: CASGLLPQHF
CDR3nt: TGTGCCAGCGGCTTGTTGCCCCAGCATTTT

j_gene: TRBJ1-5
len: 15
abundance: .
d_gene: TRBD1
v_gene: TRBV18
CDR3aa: CASSPQGQNNQPQHF
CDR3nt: TGTGCCAGCTCACCCCAGGGACAGAACAATCAGCCCCAGCATTTT

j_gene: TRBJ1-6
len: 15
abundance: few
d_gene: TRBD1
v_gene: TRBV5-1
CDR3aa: CASTRSTGTDSPLHF
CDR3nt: TGCGCCAGCACCCGATCGACAGGGACCGATTCACCCCTCCACTTT

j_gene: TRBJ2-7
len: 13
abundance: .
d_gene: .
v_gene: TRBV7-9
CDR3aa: CASSSRGSYEQYF
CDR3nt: TGTGCCAGCAGCTCACGGGGCTCCTACGAGCAGTACTTC

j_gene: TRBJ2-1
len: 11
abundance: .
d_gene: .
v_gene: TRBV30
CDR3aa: CAWGAVNEQFF
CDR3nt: TGTGCCTGGGGTGCGGTCAATGAGCAGTTCTTC

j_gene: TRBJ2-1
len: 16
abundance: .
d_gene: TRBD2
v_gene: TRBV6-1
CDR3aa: CASSDAWGGAYNEQFF
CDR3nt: TGTGCCAGCAGTGATGCTTGGGGGGGGGCCTACAATGAGCAGTTCTTC

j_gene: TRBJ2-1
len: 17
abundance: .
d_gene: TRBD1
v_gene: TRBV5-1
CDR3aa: CASSYWAGTGSYNEQFF
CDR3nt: TGCGCCAGCAGCTATTGGGCAGGGACAGGGTCCTACAATGAGCAGTTCTTC

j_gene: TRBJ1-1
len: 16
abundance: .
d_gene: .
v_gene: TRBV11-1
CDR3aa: CASTPAGGGSNTEAFF
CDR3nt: TGTGCCAGCACCCCGGCTGGGGGAGGATCGAACACTGAAGCTTTCTTT

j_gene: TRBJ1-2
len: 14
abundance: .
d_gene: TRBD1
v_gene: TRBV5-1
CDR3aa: CASSPRTGDYGYTF
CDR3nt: TGCGCCAGCAGCCCCCGGACAGGCGACTATGGCTACACCTTC

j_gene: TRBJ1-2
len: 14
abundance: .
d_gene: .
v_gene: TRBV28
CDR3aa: CASSFSPGIYGYTF
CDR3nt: TGTGCCAGCAGTTTCTCCCCAGGAATCTATGGCTACACCTTC

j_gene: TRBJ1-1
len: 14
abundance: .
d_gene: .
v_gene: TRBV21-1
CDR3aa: CASSRGGRVTEAFF
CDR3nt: TGTGCCAGCAGCAGAGGGGGTCGGGTTACTGAAGCTTTCTTT

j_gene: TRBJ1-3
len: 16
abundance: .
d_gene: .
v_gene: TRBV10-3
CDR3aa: CAIRGGPYRSGNTIYF
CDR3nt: TGTGCCATCAGGGGGGGTCCCTACCGCTCTGGAAACACCATATATTTT

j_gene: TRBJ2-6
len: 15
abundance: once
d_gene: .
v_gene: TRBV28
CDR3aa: CASGKTASGANVLTF
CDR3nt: TGTGCCAGTGGAAAGACAGCTTCTGGGGCCAACGTCCTGACTTTC

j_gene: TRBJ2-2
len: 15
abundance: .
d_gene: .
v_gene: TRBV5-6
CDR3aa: CASSLGGGNTGELFF
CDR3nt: TGTGCCAGCAGCTTAGGGGGGGGGAACACCGGGGAGCTGTTTTTT

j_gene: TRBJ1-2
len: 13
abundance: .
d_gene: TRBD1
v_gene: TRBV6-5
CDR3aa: CATRTGGAYGYTF
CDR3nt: TGTGCCACCCGGACAGGTGGGGCCTATGGCTACACCTTC

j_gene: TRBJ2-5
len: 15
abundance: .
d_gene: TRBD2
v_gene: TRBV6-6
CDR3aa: CASSYSLAGKETQYF
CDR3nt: TGTGCCAGCAGTTACTCGCTAGCGGGGAAAGAGACCCAGTACTTC

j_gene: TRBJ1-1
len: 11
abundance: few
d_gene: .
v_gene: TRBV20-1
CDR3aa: CSAYAYTEAFF
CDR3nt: TGCAGTGCCTACGCTTACACTGAAGCTTTCTTT

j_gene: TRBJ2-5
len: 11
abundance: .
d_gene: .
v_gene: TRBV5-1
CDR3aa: CASSLEGTQYF
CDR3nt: TGCGCCAGCAGCCTAGAGGGGACCCAGTACTTC

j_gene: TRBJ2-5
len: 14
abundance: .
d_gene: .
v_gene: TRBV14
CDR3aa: CASSQDSGQETQYF
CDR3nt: TGTGCCAGCAGCCAAGATTCCGGCCAAGAGACCCAGTACTTC

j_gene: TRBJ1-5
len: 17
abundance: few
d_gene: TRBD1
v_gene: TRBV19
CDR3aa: CASSPWDRGLGNQPQHF
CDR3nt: TGTGCCAGTAGTCCATGGGACAGGGGGCTTGGCAATCAGCCCCAGCATTTT

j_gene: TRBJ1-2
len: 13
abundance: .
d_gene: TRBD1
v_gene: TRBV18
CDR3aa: CASSPTGGYGYTF
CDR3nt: TGTGCCAGCTCGCCTACAGGGGGCTATGGCTACACCTTC

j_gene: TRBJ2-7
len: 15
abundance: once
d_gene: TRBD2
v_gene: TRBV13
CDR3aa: CASSSRGGGLYEQYF
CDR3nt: TGTGCCAGCAGCTCACGGGGCGGGGGGTTGTACGAGCAGTACTTC